This T cell receptor (beta chain) was found in a study of T cells in Graves' hyperthyroidism and ophthalmopathy. Whole-study findings and limits: Ophthalmopathy was predicted by the model a median of 6.5 months ahead of onset. The blood repertoire included most of the expanded thyroid clonotypes above 0.001.

The study left out patients who had uncontrolled infection, other autoimmune disease, pregnancy or lactation. The CDR3 is 19 residues long. CDR1 and CDR2 from the germline V gene are SGHAT and FQNNGV. The V gene end was trimmed by 4 bases and the J gene end by 0 bases; junction bases not matched to a gene: 14. Amplification targeted TCR beta CDR3 regions from RNA transcripts. The HTBI set primed first-round TCR CDR3 RT-PCR. TCRdb redid the calling of the multiplex PCR reads with MiXCR, one entry per CDR3 protein. The sample records 450,000 to 650,000 distinct CDR3 sequences, 12% to 15% being singletons. As regards this clonotype: The antigen remains unidentified.

Specimen: blood. This receptor was obtained from a woman younger than 30 with Graves' ophthalmopathy. V usage is TRBV11-2 and J usage is TRBJ2-4; 8 bases match TRBD2. The DNA for the CDR3 is TGTGCCAGCAGCTCTCTTAGGAGACTAGCGTCGCTAGCCAAAAACATTCAGTACTTC. Translated, it gives CASSSLRRLASLAKNIQYF.